This TCR beta chain was retrieved from a study of a mutant IDH1 vaccine in newly diagnosed glioma. About the study: Patients received vaccination from 4-6 weeks after radiotherapy alone, or with temozolomide cycles. The study held visit V12 at week 35 and visit V13 at week 47.

Time point denoted: week 35, safety follow-up. Mutant IDH1 20-mer peptide, at 300 ug, made up each vaccine dose, with topical imiquimod. New WHO grade 3 or 4 astrocytomas that were IDH1-mutant and ATRX-lost had been found in donors. Only in-frame clones appear in the TCRdb table, and some are missing; sequencing was by immunoSEQ multiplex PCR. Of fewer than 35,000 clones detected, more than 75% appear once; the ten largest clones hold 15% to 19%. The V and J ends lost 3 bases and 2 bases, in that order; junction bases with no gene match: 2. This CDR3 has 14 amino acids. Germline V gives CDR1 LNHDA, CDR2 SQIVND (reference sequence). In the case of this clone: Antigen specificity is unknown.

This sample comprised PBMCs, obtained from a glioma patient whose treatment included an IDH1 peptide vaccine. The clonotype originates from a young man with glioma. The genes are TRBV19 and TRBJ1-2; 8 bases fit TRBD1. CDR3 loop: CASSIRTGNYGYTF. CDR3 DNA sequence: TGTGCCAGTAGTATCAGGACAGGGAACTATGGCTACACCTTC.